Each of the 23 T cell receptor beta chains below was sequenced from the same sample in a study of response to subunit inactivated influenza vaccine. TCRdb redid the calling of the RT-PCR reads with MiXCR, one entry per CDR3 protein. The table has 650,000 to 850,000 distinct CDR3 sequences, around 14% seen once. The sample in question was PBMCs from blood, obtained about 14 days before vaccination. The receptors here all came from a man in his fifties who received an inactivated influenza vaccine.

This clonotype was counted ten times or more. The J gene is TRBJ2-4, the V gene TRBV7-2; D could derive from TRBD1 or TRBD2 (5 bases each). The CDR3 sequence is 15 residues long. CDR1 SGHTA and CDR2 FQGNSA come from the germline V gene. V was trimmed by 4 bases and J by 3 bases, leaving 13 bases between them. CDR3 amino acids: CASSYGTGLKNIQYF. The CDR3 coding sequence is TGTGCCAGCAGCTACGGGACCGGCCTCAAAAACATTCAGTACTTC.

V gene TRBV28 combines with J gene TRBJ2-2; TRBD1 is a possible D gene (7 bases). Germline V CDR1 and CDR2: MDHEN, SYDVKM. V dropped 6 bases and J dropped 7 bases, with 15 bases sitting between them. The CDR3 is 14 residues long. The CDR3 sequence: CASRGRGEVGELFF. In DNA, the CDR3 is TGTGCCAGCAGGGGCAGGGGGGAAGTCGGGGAGCTGTTTTTT.

The genes are TRBV4-3 and TRBJ2-7; D might be TRBD1 (5 bases). This CDR3 has 13 residues. Trimming stripped 1 base from V and 3 bases from J, with 7 bases between. Germline CDR1 and CDR2: LGHNA and YSLEER. The CDR3 is CASSQATDYEQYF. CDR3 bases: TGCGCCAGCAGCCAAGCGACAGACTACGAGCAGTACTTC.

The chain has TRBV10-3 and TRBJ1-1, with D hard to call. The ends were cut back, 0 bases at V and 6 bases at J, with 11 bases in the middle. Germline CDR1 reads ENHRY; CDR2 reads SYGVKD. CDR3 length: 14 residues. The CDR3 sequence: CAISESHKQAEAFF. For the CDR3, the DNA is TGTGCCATCAGTGAGTCCCATAAGCAGGCTGAAGCTTTCTTT.

This clonotype has only a few counts. This chain uses TRBV10-3 with TRBJ1-1; unclear D gene. CDR1 and CDR2 from the germline V gene are ENHRY and SYGVKD. The CDR3 spans 15 residues. The V gene lost 0 bases and the J gene lost 3 bases, with 11 bases spanning the gap. CDR3 region: CAISESRFGDTEAFF. The CDR3 DNA reads TGTGCCATCAGTGAGTCCAGATTTGGGGACACTGAAGCTTTCTTT.

There are a few counts of this clonotype. The genes are TRBV20-1 and TRBJ2-7; D remains unclear. This CDR3 is 14 amino acids long. V lost 6 bases to trimming and J lost 3 bases, with 18 bases between them. Germline-derived CDR1 and CDR2 are DFQATT and SNEGSKA (reference sequence). The CDR3 here is CSANNGLGYYEQYF. The CDR3 nucleotides read TGCAGTGCCAACAACGGGCTGGGATACTACGAGCAGTACTTC.

The sample holds a few counts of this clonotype. The J gene is TRBJ1-4, the V gene TRBV29-1; D is ambiguous. This CDR3 comprises 11 residues. Germline values: CDR1 SQVTM, CDR2 ANQGSEA. V dropped 7 bases and J dropped 5 bases, with 8 bases sitting between them. This CDR3 reads CSALENEKLFF. For the CDR3, the DNA is TGCAGCGCACTCGAAAATGAAAAACTGTTTTTT.

The V call is TRBV9, the J call TRBJ2-1; 7 bases match TRBD2. The germline gives CDR1 SGDLS, CDR2 YYNGEE. Trimming cost V 4 bases and J 8 bases; bases outside gene matches: 12. The CDR3 totals 15 residues. The CDR3: CASSTWGRAEDEQFF. Written as DNA, the CDR3 is TGTGCCAGCAGCACCTGGGGGAGGGCCGAGGATGAGCAGTTCTTC.

A remark on this clonotype: At one end the junction does not follow the germline gene, possibly because of a read error. The chain is built from TRBV20-1 and TRBJ2-1, with 14 bases identical to TRBD2. The CDR3 runs 13 residues. Germline lookup yields CDR1 DFQATT and CDR2 SNEGSKA (reference sequence). This chain's CDR3 is CSVRLAGGLEQFF. For the CDR3, the DNA is TGCAGTGTTAGACTAGCGGGAGGGCTTGAGCAGTTCTTC.

The V call is TRBV6-5, the J call TRBJ2-7, with 12 nucleotides matching TRBD2. The V segment lost 2 bases and the J segment 3 bases; nucleotides outside the gene matches: 14. This CDR3 has 19 amino acids. Germline V gene data show CDR1 as MNHEY and CDR2 as SVGAGI. CDR3 protein: CASSYRPGQTSGSLYEQYF. The CDR3 DNA reads as TGTGCCAGCAGTTACCGACCGGGACAGACTAGCGGGAGTCTCTACGAGCAGTACTTC.

In its sample, this clonotype was seen a few times. This rearrangement joins TRBV4-3 to TRBJ2-2; D remains ambiguous. V was shortened by 0 bases and J by 0 bases, with 11 bases between the two germline ends. The CDR3 contains 17 residues. Per germline, CDR1 LGHNA and CDR2 YSLEER. The CDR3 DNA sequence: TGCGCCAGCAGCCAAGATCCCGGATTCGCGAACACCGGGGAGCTGTTTTTT. Translation: CASSQDPGFANTGELFF.

This clonotype has more than one count but fewer than ten. This chain connects TRBV7-9 to TRBJ2-1; no clear D. This CDR3 comprises 13 residues. Trimming left V 5 bases short and J 6 bases short, with 11 bases between. The germline V gene encodes CDR1 SEHNR and CDR2 FQNEAQ (reference sequence). The CDR3 DNA reads as TGTGCCAGCAGCCCTAATTGGTTCAATGAGCAGTTCTTC. Residues: CASSPNWFNEQFF.

Regarding this clonotype: This may be a read error: a much more frequent sequence differs by one nucleotide. The chain carries TRBV28 and TRBJ1-1, with TRBD1 as a possible D gene (6 bases). CDR1 is MDHEN, CDR2 SYDVKM, per germline. Trimming cost V 6 bases and J 3 bases, with 20 bases left between them. The CDR3 extends over 16 amino acids. The CDR3 DNA follows: TGTGCCAGCAGCCTGAAGCCAGGGGAGGTTTACACTGAAGCTTTCTTT. Its translation: CASSLKPGEVYTEAFF.

This clonotype was observed many times. A read error may account for a junction end that differs from germline. CDR3 loop: CASSPTSGSNEQFF. The CDR3 DNA is TGCGCCAGCAGCCCTACTAGCGGGAGCAATGAGCAGTTCTTT. The chain uses TRBV5-1 and TRBJ2-1; TRBD2 aligns across 11 bases. The CDR3 loop spans 14 amino acids. The germline V gene encodes CDR1 SGHRS and CDR2 YFSETQ.

V and J are TRBV11-3 and TRBJ2-7; D is possibly TRBD1 (6 bases). The germline gives CDR1 SGHNT, CDR2 YENEEA. This CDR3 spans 14 amino acids. Trimming removed 5 bases from V and 5 bases from J, with 16 bases in between. DNA of the CDR3: TGTGCCAGCAGCCAGAACCCCAGGGGCGACGAGCAGTACTTC. This sequence encodes CASSQNPRGDEQYF.

This clonotype showed up many times. The chain has TRBV7-9 and TRBJ2-1; D unclear. The germline V gene encodes CDR1 SEHNR and CDR2 FQNEAQ (reference sequence). The CDR3 sequence is 13 residues long. V lost 1 base to trimming and J lost 7 bases, with 8 bases between them. The CDR3: CASSLGQWNEQFF. CDR3 sequence (DNA): TGTGCCAGCAGCTTAGGGCAGTGGAATGAGCAGTTCTTC. Full variable domain (outside the CDR3, taken from reference TRBV7-9 and TRBJ2-1): DTGVSQNPRHKITKRGQNVTFRCDPISEHNRLYWYRQTLGQGPEFLTYFQNEAQLEKSRLLSDRFSAERPKGSFSTLEIQRTEQGDSAMYLCASSLGQWNEQFFGPGTRLTVL.

Ten or more counts support this clonotype. V gene TRBV2 combines with J gene TRBJ2-2; D may be TRBD2 (6 bases). The CDR3 consists of 15 residues. Germline V gives CDR1 SNHLY, CDR2 FYNNEI. V was trimmed by 6 bases and J by 4 bases, leaving 15 bases between them. The CDR3 loop reads CASSGRERSTGELFF. For the CDR3, the DNA is TGTGCCAGCAGCGGACGGGAGAGGTCCACCGGGGAGCTGTTTTTT.

The chain uses TRBV20-1 and TRBJ2-3, with D hard to call. V lost 5 bases to trimming and J lost 10 bases, with 13 bases between them. The CDR3 runs 11 residues. Germline V gene sequence: CDR1 DFQATT, CDR2 SNEGSKA (reference sequence). The chain's CDR3 is CSAERVIPQYF. DNA for the CDR3: TGCAGTGCTGAGCGAGTGATTCCGCAGTATTTT.

In this sample, this clonotype turned up a few times. V usage is TRBV11-2 and J usage is TRBJ2-1, with 7 bases fitting TRBD2. This CDR3 is 15 amino acids long. The V gene's germline CDR1 is SGHAT and CDR2 FQNNGV. V lost 3 bases and J lost 7; bases outside the gene matches: 9. CDR3 in amino acids: CASSFLAGEENEQFF. The CDR3 DNA sequence: TGTGCCAGCAGCTTTTTGGCGGGAGAAGAGAATGAGCAGTTCTTC.

The gene calls are TRBV2 and TRBJ2-7; possibly TRBD1 or TRBD2 for D (6 bases each). The ends were cut back, 6 bases at V and 6 bases at J, with 12 bases in the middle. The CDR3 spans 12 residues. Germline CDR1 reads SNHLY; CDR2 reads FYNNEI. CDR3 residues: CASRWGAGEQYF. The CDR3 DNA sequence: TGTGCCAGCAGGTGGGGGGCCGGCGAGCAGTACTTC.

CDR3 nucleotide sequence: TGTGCCAGCAGGAGGACAGGACCAACCTACGAGCAGTACTTC. Its translation is CASRRTGPTYEQYF. The chain couples TRBV6-2 or TRBV6-3 to TRBJ2-7, with 7 positions matching TRBD1. Looked up from germline, CDR1 is MNHEY and CDR2 is SVGEGT. V dropped 6 bases and J dropped 2; count of bases not matched to a gene: 7. CDR3 length: 14 amino acids.

The gene calls are TRBV20-1 and TRBJ2-1; D call uncertain. V was trimmed by 0 bases and J by 8 bases, leaving 8 bases between them. The CDR3 covers 12 residues. The germline gives CDR1 DFQATT, CDR2 SNEGSKA (reference sequence). The CDR3 bases are TGCAGTGCTAGAGATCCCGGCGATGAGCAGTTCTTC. Encoded protein: CSARDPGDEQFF.

This clonotype occurred a few times. This rearrangement joins TRBV5-1 to TRBJ1-1; D uncertain. V was cut by 2 bases and J by 2 bases, with 13 bases left in between. This CDR3 is 15 amino acids long. The V gene's germline CDR1 is SGHRS and CDR2 YFSETQ. In DNA form, the CDR3 reads TGCGCCAGCAGCTTCGAAGGTTCCGTCAACACTGAAGCTTTCTTT. As protein: CASSFEGSVNTEAFF.